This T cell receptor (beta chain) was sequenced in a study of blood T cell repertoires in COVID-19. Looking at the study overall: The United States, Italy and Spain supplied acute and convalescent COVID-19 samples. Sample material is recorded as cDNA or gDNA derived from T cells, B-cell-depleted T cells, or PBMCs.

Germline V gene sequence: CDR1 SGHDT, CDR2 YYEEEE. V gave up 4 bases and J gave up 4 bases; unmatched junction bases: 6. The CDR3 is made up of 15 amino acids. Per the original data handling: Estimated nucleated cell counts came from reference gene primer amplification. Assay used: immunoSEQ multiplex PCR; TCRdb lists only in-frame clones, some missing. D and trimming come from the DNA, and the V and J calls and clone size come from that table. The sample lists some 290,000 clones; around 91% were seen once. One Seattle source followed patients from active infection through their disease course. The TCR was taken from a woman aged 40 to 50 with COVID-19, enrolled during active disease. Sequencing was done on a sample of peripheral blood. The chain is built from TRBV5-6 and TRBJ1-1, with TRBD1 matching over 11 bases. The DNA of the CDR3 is TGTGCCAGCAGCAATACCGGGACAGGGGGCACTGAAGCTTTCTTT. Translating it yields CASSNTGTGGTEAFF.